This entry features one T cell receptor (beta chain) sequence. The antigen is unknown. The data originate from a study of tumor-infiltrating lymphocytes in localized non-small cell lung cancer. The study's findings and limits: Immunotypes IM1 and IM2 had similar TCR-derived T-cell fractions.

The repertoire was sequenced with immunoSEQ multiplex PCR; TCRdb's copy has only in-frame clones and lacks some. Of 12,000 or so clones detected, less than 90% appear once; the ten largest clones hold roughly 8%. This clonotype was sampled from a human donor with non-small cell lung cancer. The sample comprised lung tumor tissue.

CDR3 loop: CASSLWVGSYNEQFF. The DNA of the CDR3 is TGTGCCAGCAGCTTATGGGTAGGCTCCTACAATGAGCAGTTCTTC. This chain joins TRBV7-8 and TRBJ2-1; D gene uncertain. This CDR3 is built from 15 residues. V was cut by 2 bases and J by 0 bases, with 8 bases left in between. Germline V gene sequence: CDR1 SGHVS, CDR2 FQNEAQ.